This paragraph covers one T cell receptor beta chain sequence. Its specificity is unknown. This specimen belongs to a study of cytomegalovirus exposure and HLA in healthy donors. The table came from immunoSEQ multiplex PCR; TCRdb's copy has only in-frame clones and leaves some out. The profile covers approximately 99,000 clones, with approximately 85% appearing a single time and roughly 3% taken by the ten largest. The germline CDR1 and CDR2 sequences are SGHVS and FNYEAQ. V shed 1 base and J shed 2 bases, with 12 bases lying between them. The CDR3 contains 16 residues. The study, taken as a whole, reports: Three CMV-associated chains were confirmed in vitro to be specific for CMV antigens. One later analysis, an examination of the 120 or so validation repertoires, found that first-cohort TCR clusters tended to co-occur in them.

The V gene is TRBV7-6, the J gene TRBJ1-5; the D gene is possibly TRBD1 (6 bases). The sample comprised PBMCs. The receptor was isolated from a woman younger than 30 in good health and CMV-seronegative. The CDR3 loop is CASSLGVGGGNQPQHF. Written as DNA, the CDR3 is TGTGCCAGCAGCTTAGGAGTAGGGGGGGGCAATCAGCCCCAGCATTTT.